A selection of T cell receptor beta chains follows, all from one sample in a study of shared clonotypes between healthy human individuals. The table came from immunoSEQ multiplex PCR; TCRdb's copy has only in-frame clones and leaves some out. The table shows 1.5 million to 2.5 million clones, with over 85% occurring only once. Material: naive CD8+ T cells sorted from blood. The receptors were gathered from a man aged 18 to 29 in good health. The CDR3 runs from the conserved cysteine through the conserved F or W.

v_call,j_call,cdr3_aa
TRBV5-1,TRBJ2-3,CASSLGWREGRGDTQYF
TRBV30,TRBJ1-6,CAWTPEVDSPLHF
TRBV27,TRBJ2-3,CASSPRTSGGDTQYF
TRBV19,TRBJ1-1,CASSPSFDRDHTEAFF
TRBV9,TRBJ1-1,CASSTGGSNTEAFF
TRBV19,TRBJ2-3,CASSIVGFQDTQYF
TRBV6-1,TRBJ1-2,CASSVAGNINYGYTF
TRBV5-1,TRBJ2-7,CASSVQGGQYEQYF
TRBV4-2,TRBJ1-1,CASSHYDGGQYAAEAFF
TRBV9,TRBJ2-3,CASTTGRDAGDTQYF
TRBV4-3,TRBJ1-1,CATRAGMNTEAFF
TRBV13,TRBJ1-2,CASSGFRKGTGDYGYTF
TRBV29-1,TRBJ2-3,CSVRTGTSTDTQYF
TRBV5-4,TRBJ1-3,CASSPYSGMSGNTIYF
TRBV30,TRBJ1-1,CACWTGDEAEAFF
TRBV7-8,TRBJ2-5,CASSFPPSGGVDIQETQYF
TRBV9,TRBJ1-1,CASSVGTLVTEAFF
TRBV4-3,TRBJ2-1,CASSQGTSLYEQFF
TRBV27,TRBJ1-4,CASSWGEKLFF
TRBV7-2,TRBJ1-5,CASSLIGLGQPQHF
TRBV5-4,TRBJ2-3,CASSLGESTDTQYF
TRBV4-1,TRBJ2-5,CASSQGQGGLYQETQYF
TRBV4-3,TRBJ2-1,CASSQLLAPSYNEQFF
TRBV30,TRBJ1-1,CAWSVGQGNTEAFF
TRBV20-1,TRBJ2-3,CSHLEEDTQYF
TRBV7-6,TRBJ2-1,CASSLGLLGSSYNEQFF
TRBV14,TRBJ1-1,CASSHGVGTEAFF